A selection of T cell receptor beta chains follows, all from one sample in a study of cytotoxic CD8 clonotypes in ibrutinib-treated CLL. Sequencing used immunoSEQ multiplex PCR; TCRdb keeps in-frame clones, though not all of them. The sample lists 150,000 or so clones; approximately 81% were seen once. Sequences were derived from PBMCs, sampled after 12 months of ibrutinib treatment. The receptors originated from a human donor with chronic lymphocytic leukemia. Each CDR3 is given with its conserved first and last residue. The order of the fields is D gene, J gene, clone size, V gene, CDR3 DNA, CDR3 protein. A D gene is named only where the DNA matches it firmly. Rows give clone size only sometimes, using once, few, many, or a class for an expanded clone.

NA,TRBJ2-7,NA,TRBV4-3,TGCGCCAGCAGCCAAGATTTCGGGCCCCTCGGGGAGCAGTACTTC,CASSQDFGPLGEQYF
TRBD1,TRBJ1-5,NA,TRBV6-5,TGTGCCAGCAGTCCCACGCGGGACAGGGGGCTATCCCAGCATTTT,CASSPTRDRGLSQHF
NA,TRBJ2-1,NA,TRBV12-5,TGTGCTAGTGGTTTGGAATACAATGAGCAGTTCTTC,CASGLEYNEQFF
NA,TRBJ1-2,NA,TRBV25-1,TGTGCCAGCAGTGATACCTTAAACGGGGGTGGATACTATGGCTACACCTTC,CASSDTLNGGGYYGYTF
NA,TRBJ2-6,NA,TRBV28,TGTGCCAGCAGTTTGTGGTTCTCTGGGGCCAACGTCCTGACTTTC,CASSLWFSGANVLTF
NA,TRBJ1-3,NA,TRBV6-5,TGTGCCAGCAGTTCCTATAGCCAGGGTTCTGGAAACACCATATATTTT,CASSSYSQGSGNTIYF
TRBD1,TRBJ2-7,NA,TRBV28,TGTGCCAGCAGTTTAACGGGACAGCCAAACGAGCAGTACTTC,CASSLTGQPNEQYF
TRBD1,TRBJ2-7,NA,TRBV7-9,TGTGCCAGCAGCTTATGGTCGGGACAGGGGTCCTACGAGCAGTACTTC,CASSLWSGQGSYEQYF
NA,TRBJ1-2,NA,TRBV28,TGTGCCAGCAGTCCGCACCTTGTTCTGGGGGCCCAAGGCTACACCTTC,CASSPHLVLGAQGYTF
TRBD2,TRBJ2-1,few,TRBV10-3,TGTGCCATCAGTGAACGATCCGGGACTAGCGTCTCCGAGCAGTTCTTC,CAISERSGTSVSEQFF
TRBD2,TRBJ2-3,NA,TRBV25-1,TGTGCCAGCAGTGATGGACTAGCGGGAGGGCCATCGGATACGCAGTATTTT,CASSDGLAGGPSDTQYF
TRBD2,TRBJ2-5,NA,TRBV5-1,TGCGCCAGCAGCTTGGTGTTCCTAGCGGGAGGGAGGAGAGAGACCCAGTACTTC,CASSLVFLAGGRRETQYF
NA,TRBJ2-1,few,TRBV7-3,TGTGCCAGCAGCTTAAGCCGCGATGAGCAGTTCTTC,CASSLSRDEQFF
TRBD2,TRBJ2-7,NA,TRBV4-2,TGTGCCAGCAGCCAAGATGGGGTTAGCGGGGCCTACGAGCAGTACTTC,CASSQDGVSGAYEQYF
NA,TRBJ2-7,NA,TRBV6-5,TGTGCCAGCAGTTACTCCAACCCTCCAGGGCCCTACGAGCAGTACTTC,CASSYSNPPGPYEQYF
NA,TRBJ2-5,NA,TRBV5-1,TGCGCCAGCAGTATGGGACGCAGCCAAGAGACCCAGTACTTC,CASSMGRSQETQYF
NA,TRBJ2-2,few,TRBV7-9,TGTGCCAGCAGCCGGGAACTCCAGGGGATGGGCGGGGAGCTGTTTTTT,CASSRELQGMGGELFF
TRBD2,TRBJ2-1,NA,TRBV9,TGTGCCAGCAGCCAGGGACTAGCGGGATATGGCAATGAGCAGTTCTTC,CASSQGLAGYGNEQFF
NA,TRBJ2-3,NA,TRBV25-1,TGTGCCAGCAGTCGCGCAGGGGTTTTCACAGATACGCAGTATTTT,CASSRAGVFTDTQYF
NA,TRBJ1-2,NA,TRBV30,TGTGCCTGGGGTGGAGGGAAGCTTCCCCTACAGCCTAACTATGGCTACACCTTC,CAWGGGKLPLQPNYGYTF
TRBD1,TRBJ2-7,NA,TRBV5-1,TGCGCCAGCAGCCCCAGGACAGGGGTCGAGCAGTACTTC,CASSPRTGVEQYF
TRBD1,TRBJ1-1,NA,TRBV27,TGTGCCAGCAGTTTTCGGGGACAGGTTAACACTGAAGCTTTCTTT,CASSFRGQVNTEAFF
TRBD1,TRBJ2-4,NA,TRBV7-9,TGTGCCAGCAGCTTAGGACAGGGGGCGTACTTC,CASSLGQGAYF
TRBD1,TRBJ2-7,NA,TRBV7-2,TGTGCCAGCACCCGACAGGGACCTAACTACGAGCAGTACTTC,CASTRQGPNYEQYF
NA,TRBJ1-2,NA,TRBV7-3,TGTGCCAGCAGCCCCGCGGGGGGCGACTATGGCTACACCTTC,CASSPAGGDYGYTF
NA,TRBJ2-6,once,TRBV4-1,TGCGCCAGCAAGGACCAGGGCGGTTCTGGGGCCAACGTCCTGACTTTC,CASKDQGGSGANVLTF
NA,TRBJ2-7,few,TRBV4-1,TGCGCCAGCAGCCAACGTATAACCTACGAGCAGTACTTC,CASSQRITYEQYF
TRBD1,TRBJ1-1,NA,TRBV30,TGTGCCTGGACCAACAGGGGGACGGACACTGAAGCTTTCTTT,CAWTNRGTDTEAFF
TRBD1,TRBJ2-1,NA,TRBV5-1,TGCGCCAGCAGCTTGGGGACAGGGGTCGATGAGCAGTTCTTC,CASSLGTGVDEQFF
NA,TRBJ2-5,NA,TRBV5-4,TGTGCCAGCAGCTCCGGACTGAGGGTGATACAAGAGACCCAGTACTTC,CASSSGLRVIQETQYF
TRBD1,TRBJ2-2,once,TRBV28,TGTGCCAGCAGTCGGGGACAGGGAATTCTCACCGGGGAGCTGTTTTTT,CASSRGQGILTGELFF
TRBD2,TRBJ2-1,NA,TRBV19,TGTGCCAGTTCAGCGGGACCATACAATGAGCAGTTCTTC,CASSAGPYNEQFF
NA,TRBJ1-5,NA,TRBV30,TGTGCCTGGAGTGCGGGGGGCACCAATCAGCCCCAGCATTTT,CAWSAGGTNQPQHF
NA,TRBJ1-2,NA,TRBV28,TGTGCCAGCAGTTTAAACAGGGTCTATGGCTACACCTTC,CASSLNRVYGYTF
TRBD2,TRBJ2-7,NA,TRBV11-2,TGTGCCAGCAGCTTAGAAATCCGGGGGGTCGAGCAGTACTTC,CASSLEIRGVEQYF
TRBD1,TRBJ2-7,NA,TRBV10-3,TGTGCCATCAGTCGCGACAGGGACGAGCAGTACTTC,CAISRDRDEQYF
NA,TRBJ2-7,NA,TRBV9,TGTGCCAGCAGCGTAAGCGGCACCTTCTCCTACGAGCAGTACTTC,CASSVSGTFSYEQYF
NA,TRBJ1-1,NA,TRBV27,TGTGCCAGCAGTTTATCGAGGAACACTGAAGCTTTCTTT,CASSLSRNTEAFF
NA,TRBJ2-7,NA,TRBV6-1,TGTGCCACCCCTGGGGGCCGCTCCTACGAGCAGTACTTC,CATPGGRSYEQYF
TRBD2,TRBJ2-1,once,TRBV7-9,TGTGCCAGCAGCTTATATCCTCGGCGGGAGGGCCTAGTGTACAATGAGCAGTTCTTC,CASSLYPRREGLVYNEQFF
NA,TRBJ2-7,once,TRBV6-1,TGTGCCAGCAGTGAAACTTACGGGTACTCCTACGAGCAGTACTTC,CASSETYGYSYEQYF
TRBD2,TRBJ2-7,NA,TRBV30,TGTGCCTGGAGTGTACTAGGTAGCGGGAGTTACGAGCAGTACTTC,CAWSVLGSGSYEQYF
NA,TRBJ1-2,NA,TRBV5-6,TGTGCCAGCAGCTTGGAGTTGGGTTATGGCTACACCTTC,CASSLELGYGYTF
NA,TRBJ1-1,NA,TRBV7-9,TGTGCCAGCAGCTCACAGGGGAACACTGAAGCTTTCTTT,CASSSQGNTEAFF
NA,TRBJ2-7,NA,TRBV5-1,TGCGCCAGCAGCTTGGCTTCTCCAAGGCACTCCTACGAGCAGTACTTC,CASSLASPRHSYEQYF
TRBD2,TRBJ2-3,NA,TRBV7-9,TGTGCCAGCAGCTTGGTTAGCGGGAGAGATACGCAGTATTTT,CASSLVSGRDTQYF
NA,TRBJ2-6,NA,TRBV28,TGTGCCAGCAGTTTTACCCGAAAGAGCTCTGGGGCCAACGTCCTGACTTTC,CASSFTRKSSGANVLTF
NA,TRBJ2-1,NA,TRBV2,TGTGCCAGCCGGGAGAGGTCCTACAATGAGCAGTTCTTC,CASRERSYNEQFF
NA,TRBJ1-2,NA,TRBV2,TGTGCCAGCAGTGATTATGGGGGGGCCAGTGACTATGGCTACACCTTC,CASSDYGGASDYGYTF
NA,TRBJ1-5,NA,TRBV6-6,TGTGCCAGCAGTTACTCGAGGTGGCCCCAGCATTTT,CASSYSRWPQHF
NA,TRBJ1-4,NA,TRBV6-1,TGTGCCAGCAGTGATCACCCAAGACCCGTTAGCGAAAAACTGTTTTTT,CASSDHPRPVSEKLFF
TRBD1,TRBJ2-3,once,TRBV7-6,TGTGCCAGCAGCTTAGGGGTGACAGGGTTAATAGATACGCAGTATTTT,CASSLGVTGLIDTQYF
TRBD2,TRBJ2-2,once,TRBV5-4,TGTGCCAGCAGCTTGGTGGGACTAGCGGGAACCACCGGGGAGCTGTTTTTT,CASSLVGLAGTTGELFF
NA,TRBJ2-2,NA,TRBV5-1,TGCGCCAGCAGCTTGGATGGGAACACCGGGGAGCTGTTTTTT,CASSLDGNTGELFF
NA,TRBJ1-1,few,TRBV19,TGTGCCAGTAGCTTTGGCCGGGACACTGAAGCTTTCTTT,CASSFGRDTEAFF